This T cell receptor beta chain was observed in a study of OX40 agonist ivuxolimab in advanced cancers. Assay: immunoSEQ multiplex PCR; the TCRdb copy retains only in-frame clones and omits some. This table has roughly 100,000 clones, nearly 90% appearing once. Study observations and caveats: CD4+ and CD8+ blood T cells expanded clonally by week 6 at 0.1 to 3.0 mg/kg.

Trimming left V 5 bases short and J 1 base short, with 11 bases between. The CDR3 contains 13 residues. CDR1 and CDR2 (germline): GTSNPN, SVGIG (reference sequence). Worth noting for this clone: Its antigen is unidentified.

Sample: CD4+ or CD8+ T cells sorted from blood, taken in a trial of the OX40 agonist ivuxolimab. The origin of this receptor is an adult with an advanced solid tumor such as melanoma, head and neck, liver or kidney cancer. The chain employs TRBV30 and TRBJ1-1, with D hard to call. DNA for the CDR3: TGTGCCTGGGGTAGTCGGGGGAACACTGAAGCTTTCTTT. It yields the protein CAWGSRGNTEAFF. The complete variable domain, with remaining parts taken from reference TRBV30 and TRBJ1-1, reads SQTIHQWPATLVQPVGSPLSLECTVEGTSNPNLYWYRQAAGRGLQLLFYSVGIGQISSEVPQNLSASRPQDRQFILSSKKLLLSDSGFYLCAWGSRGNTEAFFGQGTRLTVV.